This T cell receptor (beta chain) was profiled in a study of tumor-infiltrating lymphocytes in primary liver carcinoma. Background on the study: The neoplasms were of stage T1-T3 N0M0, with dimensions of roughly 4 to 11 cm across.

Turning to this clonotype: What it binds is unknown. The junction does not match germline at one end; this may be a read error.

The tissue used was unsorted bulk material of roughly 17-34 mg. RNA and DNA were co-extracted from it with the AllPrep DNA/RNA mini kit. The researchers produced TCR beta cDNA from 450 to 600 ng total RNA with a constant-region primer. Libraries for TCR beta were built through three nested multiplex PCR rounds, which together made up a slightly modified ARM-PCR procedure. With TRBV1-TRBV30 forward primers and a C-beta reverse primer, the first two PCR rounds were run for 9 to 10 cycles each. TCRdb ran MiXCR on the multiplex PCR reads and lists one entry per CDR3 protein. The profile shows 90,000 to 150,000 distinct CDR3 sequences, nearly 70% of them singletons. The CDR3 extends over 15 amino acids. Study-level findings and limits: Significantly greater top-250-clone fractions characterized tumors relative to blood (p = 0.039).

The chain has TRBV12-3 or TRBV12-4 and TRBJ1-1, with TRBD1 identical over 7 bases. The sequencing input was tumor-adjacent normal liver tissue. The receptor's source is an older woman with primary liver carcinoma and hepatitis B virus infection. The CDR3 here is CTSSTGAPMNTEAFF. The CDR3, as DNA: TGTACCAGCAGTACAGGGGCGCCGATGAACACTGAAGCTTTCTTT.